These 30 T cell receptor beta chains were sequenced from one sample in a study of chemoradiotherapy in HPV16-positive cancers. Libraries were prepared by immunoSEQ multiplex PCR; TCRdb keeps only in-frame clonotypes and omits some of them. The sample yields 30,000 to 40,000 clones, roughly nine tenths seen once. The sample in question was blood, obtained from a patient who underwent chemoradiotherapy. Receptors were obtained from a human donor with HPV-associated anogenital cancer.

The gene calls are TRBV5-4 and TRBJ2-1; possible D gene TRBD2, 6 bases. V lost 3 bases, J lost 5 bases, and 12 bases lay in between. The germline V gene has CDR1 SGHNT and CDR2 YYREEE (reference sequence). The CDR3 is made up of 14 amino acids. In nucleotides, the CDR3 is TGTGCCAGCAGCTATTCTAGCGCGAACAATGAGCAGTTCTTC. This sequence encodes CASSYSSANNEQFF. The full variable domain, its missing parts supplied by reference TRBV5-4 and TRBJ2-1, is ETGVTQSPTHLIKTRGQQVTLRCSSQSGHNTVSWYQQALGQGPQFIFQYYREEENGRGNFPPRFSGLQFPNYSSELNVNALELDDSALYLCASSYSSANNEQFFGPGTRLTVL.

The chain joins TRBV5-4 to TRBJ2-7, with TRBD1 matching over 9 bases. The CDR3 is 16 amino acids. V shed 0 bases, J shed 3 bases, and the junction held 7 bases outside the gene matches. Germline V gene lookup returns CDR1 SGHNT and CDR2 YYREEE (reference sequence). CDR3: CASSLAGTGMLYEQYF. The CDR3 DNA reads as TGTGCCAGCAGCTTGGCGGGGACAGGGATGCTCTACGAGCAGTACTTC.

The J gene is TRBJ1-2, the V gene TRBV5-4; no firm D call. V was cut by 0 bases and J by 8 bases, with 8 bases left in between. The germline V gene has CDR1 SGHNT and CDR2 YYREEE (reference sequence). There are 12 residues in the CDR3. CDR3 coding DNA: TGTGCCAGCAGCTTGGACTTGGAGGGCTACACCTTC. It is translated as CASSLDLEGYTF.

This chain uses TRBV30 with TRBJ2-7; perhaps TRBD2 as D (5 bases). CDR1 and CDR2 (germline): GTSNPN, SVGIG (reference sequence). The CDR3 covers 12 residues. Trimming shortened V by 2 bases and J by 6 bases, and 11 bases separated the two germline ends. The CDR3 region is CAWSPDWVEQYF. In DNA form, the CDR3 reads TGTGCCTGGAGTCCGGACTGGGTCGAGCAGTACTTC.

J is TRBJ2-5 and V is TRBV7-9; D possibly corresponds to TRBD1 (6 bases). Germline V gene data show CDR1 as SEHNR and CDR2 as FQNEAQ (reference sequence). CDR3 length equals 14 residues. The V gene lost 0 bases and the J gene lost 3 bases, with 8 bases spanning the gap. In DNA form, the CDR3 reads TGTGCCAGCAGCTTAGCAAACAGGGAAGAGACCCAGTACTTC. The encoded protein is CASSLANREETQYF.

This clone was detected only once. The rearrangement uses TRBV11-2 and TRBJ1-6; 8 positions agree with TRBD1. J was trimmed by 4 bases and V by 4 bases; bases with no gene match: 3. The CDR3 contains 15 residues. Germline lookup yields CDR1 SGHAT and CDR2 FQNNGV. CDR3 bases: TGTGCCAGCAGCTCGAGGACAGGGTATAATTCACCCCTCCACTTT. Translating gives CASSSRTGYNSPLHF.

This clone was recorded only once. The chain has TRBV4-3 and TRBJ1-4; no clear D gene. V was shortened by 2 bases and J by 7 bases, with 11 bases between the two germline ends. Germline CDR1 and CDR2: LGHNA and YSLEER. The CDR3 contains 14 residues. The CDR3 coding sequence is TGCGCCAGCAGCCAATTTCGAAACGGTGAAAAACTGTTTTTT. Residues: CASSQFRNGEKLFF.

This chain joins TRBV5-1 and TRBJ2-7; D remains ambiguous. Germline V lookup: CDR1 SGHRS, CDR2 YFSETQ. The CDR3 runs 15 residues. The V and J ends lost 0 bases and 5 bases respectively, with 15 bases between them. The CDR3 DNA reads as TGCGCCAGCAGCTTGGGAACGGACCCTCGAAACGAGCAGTACTTC. This codes for CASSLGTDPRNEQYF.

The CDR3: CASGLVWGFNYGYTF. The CDR3 nucleotides read TGTGCTAGTGGTTTGGTATGGGGCTTTAACTATGGCTACACCTTC. This sequence joins TRBV12-5 and TRBJ1-2, with D possibly matching TRBD1 (5 bases). There are 15 residues in the CDR3. V was pared by 0 bases and J by 1 base, with 9 bases between. CDR1 LGHNT and CDR2 FRNRAP come from the germline V gene.

The chain employs TRBV4-3 and TRBJ1-1; D is unresolved. V was shortened by 1 base and J by 5 bases, with 14 bases between the two germline ends. The CDR3 runs 15 residues. Germline lookup yields CDR1 LGHNA and CDR2 YSLEER. CDR3 nucleotides: TGCGCCAGCAGCCAAGCCCCGGGAAAGGATACTGAAGCTTTCTTT. This translates into CASSQAPGKDTEAFF.

The sample holds one count of this clone. The V and J genes are TRBV4-1 and TRBJ2-1; 9 nucleotides match TRBD2. Germline V gene sequence: CDR1 MGHRA, CDR2 YSYEKL. After removal of 0 bases from V and 7 bases from J, the junction contained 10 bases not matched to a gene. The CDR3 is made up of 17 amino acids. The CDR3 sequence is CASSQEGLIAGDNEQFF. The DNA of the CDR3 is TGCGCCAGCAGCCAAGAAGGCCTAATAGCGGGGGATAATGAGCAGTTCTTC.

This rearrangement joins TRBV5-1 to TRBJ2-1; the match to TRBD1 covers 7 bases. The junction had 12 bases not matched to a gene; V was cut back by 2 bases and J by 10 bases. Germline values: CDR1 SGHRS, CDR2 YFSETQ. The CDR3 sequence is 15 residues long. The DNA of the CDR3 is TGCGCCAGCAGCTTAAAGGGGGCTCAGGAAAAAGAGCAGTTCTTC. It is translated as CASSLKGAQEKEQFF.

The J gene is TRBJ2-2, the V gene TRBV10-3; 9 bases fit TRBD1. The germline V gene encodes CDR1 ENHRY and CDR2 SYGVKD. The CDR3 sequence is 15 residues long. Trimming cost V 6 bases and J 5 bases; bases outside gene matches: 7. The CDR3 nucleotides read TGTGCCATCAGGCCGGGACAGGGTGAGACCGGGGAGCTGTTTTTT. As protein: CAIRPGQGETGELFF.

The rearrangement joins TRBV6-6 to TRBJ1-5; D gene unclear. The V end was cut by 2 bases, the J end by 0 bases, with 5 bases between. CDR1 is MNHNY and CDR2 is SVGAGI in the germline V gene (reference sequence). The CDR3 consists of 14 residues. CDR3 in amino acids: CASSYPDSNQPQHF. CDR3 sequence (DNA): TGTGCCAGCAGTTACCCGGATAGCAATCAGCCCCAGCATTTT.

The J gene is TRBJ2-1, the V gene TRBV7-2; perhaps TRBD2 as D (7 bases). Between the trimmed V and J ends, which lost 5 bases and 7 bases, there was a span of 15 bases. From germline, CDR1 is SGHTA and CDR2 FQGNSA. CDR3 length: 14 residues. The CDR3 region is CASSQTGGKNEQFF. For the CDR3, the DNA is TGTGCCAGCAGCCAAACGGGGGGCAAGAATGAGCAGTTCTTC. The whole variable domain, filled in from reference TRBV7-2 and TRBJ2-1, reads GAGVSQSPSNKVTEKGKDVELRCDPISGHTALYWYRQSLGQGLEFLIYFQGNSAPDKSGLPSDRFSAERTGGSVSTLTIQRTQQEDSAVYLCASSQTGGKNEQFFGPGTRLTVL.

The chain couples TRBV7-2 to TRBJ1-1; TRBD1 aligns across 7 bases. Germline V gives CDR1 SGHTA, CDR2 FQGNSA. The CDR3 totals 13 residues. Unmatched junction bases numbered 8, after V lost 6 bases and J lost 7 bases. CDR3 sequence reads: CASSSRGPGEAFF. DNA of the CDR3: TGTGCCAGCAGTTCTAGGGGGCCAGGTGAAGCTTTCTTT.

This chain connects TRBV6-5 to TRBJ2-2; no firm D call. The CDR3 totals 12 residues. V was clipped by 4 bases and J by 6 bases, with 6 bases between them. CDR1 and CDR2 from the germline V gene are MNHEY and SVGAGI. CDR3 protein: CASSSSPGELFF. In DNA, the CDR3 is TGTGCCAGCAGTTCCTCTCCCGGGGAGCTGTTTTTT.

The chain employs TRBV5-1 and TRBJ2-7; D perhaps matches TRBD1 (6 bases). The V and J ends lost 2 bases and 5 bases respectively, with 8 bases between them. CDR3 length: 12 residues. Germline V gene sequence: CDR1 SGHRS, CDR2 YFSETQ. The DNA of the CDR3 is TGCGCCAGCAGCTTAAACAGGGACGAGCAGTACTTC. Protein product: CASSLNRDEQYF.

V gene TRBV5-5 combines with J gene TRBJ1-5; 9 nucleotides align to TRBD1. V shed 4 bases and J 6 bases; nucleotides not matched to a gene: 8. CDR3 length: 15 amino acids. Germline lookup yields CDR1 SGHKS and CDR2 YYEKEE (reference sequence). Here the CDR3 DNA reads TGTGCCAGCAGCCTTAGGACAGGGGAGAGTCAGCCCCAGCATTTT. Protein: CASSLRTGESQPQHF.

V gene TRBV5-6 combines with J gene TRBJ1-3, with 9 bases identical to TRBD1. J gave up 4 bases and V 3 bases, and 8 bases lay outside the gene matches. The CDR3 spans 16 residues. Germline V lookup: CDR1 SGHDT, CDR2 YYEEEE. CDR3 sequence reads: CASSSPGTGFGNTIYF. DNA for the CDR3: TGTGCCAGCAGCTCGCCCGGGACAGGGTTCGGAAACACCATATATTTT.

This clone appeared a few times. The chain carries TRBV5-4 and TRBJ2-5; TRBD2 aligns across 9 bases. The CDR3 totals 18 residues. Germline CDR1 is SGHNT and CDR2 is YYREEE (reference sequence). J was trimmed by 4 bases and V by 5 bases; bases with no gene match: 18. CDR3 protein: CASRESGSGSGVRETQYF. The CDR3 DNA is TGTGCCAGCAGGGAGTCGGGTAGCGGGAGTGGTGTGAGAGAGACCCAGTACTTC.

CDR3 sequence reads: CASSLGGTGGRYEQYF. DNA for the CDR3: TGCGCCAGCAGCTTGGGAGGGACAGGGGGCCGGTACGAGCAGTACTTC. The chain employs TRBV5-1 and TRBJ2-7; TRBD1 agrees at 12 bases. The CDR3 consists of 16 residues. The trim removed 0 bases at V and 4 bases at J, leaving 5 bases unmatched. Germline V gives CDR1 SGHRS, CDR2 YFSETQ.

This clone was seen just once. The V gene is TRBV7-3, the J gene TRBJ1-1; D gene uncertain. Germline V gives CDR1 SGHTA, CDR2 FQGTGA. Trimming cost V 2 bases and J 0 bases, with 7 bases left between them. CDR3 length: 14 residues. The CDR3 nucleotides are TGTGCCAGCAGCTTACTGGGCATGAACACTGAAGCTTTCTTT. Protein: CASSLLGMNTEAFF.

The rearrangement joins TRBV5-8 to TRBJ2-7, with no clear D. Germline V CDR1 and CDR2: SGHTS, YDEGEE. V lost 2 bases to trimming and J lost 5 bases, with 11 bases between them. This CDR3 comprises 13 residues. The CDR3 nucleotides are TGTGCCAGCAGCTTCTCCGGGTCCCACGAGCAGTACTTC. Protein sequence: CASSFSGSHEQYF. Using reference TRBV5-8 and TRBJ2-7 for the parts outside the CDR3, the full variable domain is EAGVTQSPTHLIKTRGQQATLRCSPISGHTSVYWYQQALGLGLQFLLWYDEGEERNRGNFPPRFSGRQFPNYSSELNVNALELEDSALYLCASSFSGSHEQYFGPGTRLTVT.

V gene TRBV6-6 combines with J gene TRBJ2-3, with TRBD1 as a possible D gene (5 bases). The CDR3 loop spans 16 amino acids. Deletions cut 2 bases from V and 0 bases from J, with 12 bases between. Germline values: CDR1 MNHNY, CDR2 SVGAGI (reference sequence). The chain's CDR3 is CASSYPTASSTDTQYF. Written as DNA, the CDR3 is TGTGCCAGCAGTTACCCGACAGCTTCTAGCACAGATACGCAGTATTTT.

This clone is a singleton in its sample. The chain carries TRBV4-3 and TRBJ2-6, with D unresolved. CDR3 length: 16 residues. Trimming shortened V by 1 base and J by 2 bases, and 9 bases separated the two germline ends. In germline, CDR1 is LGHNA, CDR2 YSLEER. The CDR3 protein is CASSQVRQTGANVLTF. For the CDR3, the DNA is TGCGCCAGCAGCCAAGTTAGACAAACTGGGGCCAACGTCCTGACTTTC.

The chain has TRBV5-1 and TRBJ2-7, with D maybe TRBD2 (6 bases). The V end was cut by 4 bases, the J end by 1 base, with 18 bases between. Germline V CDR1 and CDR2: SGHRS, YFSETQ. This CDR3 is 16 amino acids long. CDR3 region: CASSLLSSGQSYEQYF. The CDR3 DNA is TGCGCCAGCAGCCTGCTAAGTAGCGGCCAATCCTACGAGCAGTACTTC.

This chain joins TRBV11-2 and TRBJ1-1; the D is unclear. Germline V gene sequence: CDR1 SGHAT, CDR2 FQNNGV. The CDR3 contains 13 residues. V was clipped by 2 bases and J by 4 bases, with 8 bases between them. In DNA, the CDR3 is TGTGCCAGCAGCTTAAAAGGACTCACTGAAGCTTTCTTT. Its protein product is CASSLKGLTEAFF.

The V gene is TRBV19, the J gene TRBJ1-4; 7 nucleotides agree with TRBD1. V lost 3 bases to trimming and J lost 10 bases; unmatched junction nucleotides: 11. The CDR3 runs to 15 residues. The germline V gene has CDR1 LNHDA and CDR2 SQIVND (reference sequence). This CDR3 reads CASSIPQGGVRKLFF. The CDR3 DNA is TGTGCCAGTAGTATCCCCCAGGGGGGAGTAAGAAAACTGTTTTTT.

The rearrangement uses TRBV6-5 and TRBJ1-1; 7 bases fit TRBD1. From germline, CDR1 is MNHEY and CDR2 SVGAGI. The ends lost 6 bases at V and 9 bases at J; junction bases unmatched: 7. The CDR3 spans 12 residues. In DNA form, the CDR3 reads TGTGCCAGCAGCGGGACAGCGGATCAAGCTTTCTTT. This translates into CASSGTADQAFF.